This T cell receptor (beta chain) was sequenced during a study of OX40 agonist ivuxolimab in advanced cancers. About the research overall: Patients enrolled in dose escalation were diagnosed with hepatocellular carcinoma, melanoma, renal cell or head and neck cancer.

Study results and limitations: The mean number of expanded clones was higher in CD8+ T cells than in CD4+.

This CDR3 region has 15 residues. After removal of 2 bases from V and 2 bases from J, the junction contained 6 bases not matched to a gene. Germline V gene data show CDR1 as MDHEN and CDR2 as SYDVKM. Patients were ruled out by autoimmune disease history or systemic immunosuppression. To note about this clone: The antigen remains undetermined.

The repertoire was sequenced with immunoSEQ multiplex PCR; TCRdb's copy has only in-frame clones and lacks some. Counted here are some 50,000 clones, more than 75% occurring once; the ten biggest clones make up approximately 14%. The sample here was CD4+ or CD8+ T cells sorted from blood, taken in a trial of the OX40 agonist ivuxolimab. The rearrangement uses TRBV28 and TRBJ2-7; TRBD1 aligns across 7 bases. The receptor's source is an adult with an advanced solid tumor such as melanoma, head and neck, liver or kidney cancer. CDR3 sequence: CASSLTGVQTYEQYF. CDR3 bases: TGTGCCAGCAGTTTAACAGGGGTCCAAACCTACGAGCAGTACTTC.